The present T cell receptor beta chain was sequenced within a study of response to subunit inactivated influenza vaccine. Whole-study findings and limits: The study's authors posited that every seasonal influenza vaccination enlists few new T cells.

V lost 7 bases and J 2 bases, leaving 13 bases between the germline ends. The CDR3 totals 14 residues. The germline CDR1 and CDR2 sequences are LGHDT and YNNKEL (reference sequence). MiXCR, applied by TCRdb to the RT-PCR reads, yields one record per CDR3 protein. Among 450,000 to 600,000 distinct CDR3 sequences listed, about 8% were seen once. This clonotype has just a few counts. Antigen: not known. The chain couples TRBV3-1 to TRBJ2-3; D gene ambiguous. The sequencing used PBMCs from blood, collected around 25 months after vaccination. This receptor was taken from a man aged 50-75 years who received an inactivated influenza vaccine. The chain's CDR3 is CASTSRAYTDTQYF. The CDR3 nucleotides read TGTGCCAGCACCTCTAGGGCCTACACAGATACGCAGTATTTT.